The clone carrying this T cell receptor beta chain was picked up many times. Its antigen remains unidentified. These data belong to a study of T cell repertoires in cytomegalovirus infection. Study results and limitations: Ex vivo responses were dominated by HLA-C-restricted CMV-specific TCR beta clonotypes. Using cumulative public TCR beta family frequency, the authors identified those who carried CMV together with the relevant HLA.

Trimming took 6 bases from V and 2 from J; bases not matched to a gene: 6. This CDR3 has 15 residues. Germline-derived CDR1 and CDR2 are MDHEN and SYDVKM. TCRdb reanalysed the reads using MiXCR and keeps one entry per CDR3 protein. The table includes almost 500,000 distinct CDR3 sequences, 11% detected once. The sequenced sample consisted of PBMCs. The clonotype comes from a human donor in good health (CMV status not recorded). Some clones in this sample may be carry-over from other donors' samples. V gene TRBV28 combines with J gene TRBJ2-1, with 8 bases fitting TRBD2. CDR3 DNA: TGTGCCAGCAGCCTACTAGCGGAAGCCTACAATGAGCAGTTCTTC. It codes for CASSLLAEAYNEQFF.